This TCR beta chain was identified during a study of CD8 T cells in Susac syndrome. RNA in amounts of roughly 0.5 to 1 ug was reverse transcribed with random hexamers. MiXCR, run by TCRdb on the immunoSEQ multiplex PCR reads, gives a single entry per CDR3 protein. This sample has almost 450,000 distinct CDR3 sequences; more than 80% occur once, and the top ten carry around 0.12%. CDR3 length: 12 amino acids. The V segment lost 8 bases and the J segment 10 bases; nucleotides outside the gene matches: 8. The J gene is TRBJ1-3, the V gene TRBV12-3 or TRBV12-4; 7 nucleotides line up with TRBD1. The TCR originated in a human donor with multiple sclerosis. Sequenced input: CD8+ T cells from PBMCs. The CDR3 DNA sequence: TGTGCCAGCGGGGGAAACAGGGGAACCATATATTTT. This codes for CASGGNRGTIYF.